This is a list of T cell receptor beta chains from one sample in a study of human thymus T cells. Profiling relied on immunoSEQ multiplex PCR, and the TCRdb table lists in-frame clones only, not all of them. Of roughly 54,000 clones listed, nearly 95% are singletons. The sequenced sample consisted of blood. The source is a boy less than two years old with a congenital heart defect but otherwise immunologically healthy. Each CDR3 is given with its conserved first and last residue. D genes are given only for firm matches. Size is stated for part of the rows, as once, few or many counts, or as a class when the clone is expanded.

TRBV27	TRBJ2-7	-	-	CASRVNQGFLYEQYF	TGTGCCAGCAGAGTAAATCAGGGGTTCTTGTACGAGCAGTACTTC
TRBV7-9	TRBJ1-2	-	-	CASSPSPIYGYTF	TGTGCCAGCAGCCCATCCCCCATTTATGGCTACACCTTC
TRBV10-2	TRBJ2-5	-	-	CASSVRSREETQYF	TGCGCCAGCAGTGTCCGGTCTAGGGAAGAGACCCAGTACTTC
TRBV4-2	TRBJ1-5	-	few	CASSQDRRGGQPQHF	TGTGCCAGCAGCCAAGATCGGCGGGGTGGGCAGCCCCAGCATTTT
TRBV25-1	TRBJ2-2	-	-	CASSWTQNPGELFF	TGTGCCAGCAGTTGGACCCAAAATCCCGGGGAGCTGTTTTTT
TRBV2	TRBJ2-5	-	-	CASSAWDTKPQETQYF	TGTGCCAGCAGTGCTTGGGACACAAAACCTCAAGAGACCCAGTACTTC
TRBV5-6	TRBJ1-4	-	once	CASSLRDLHFATNEKLFF	TGTGCCAGCAGCTTACGGGACTTACATTTTGCAACTAATGAAAAACTGTTTTTT
TRBV7-2	TRBJ2-7	TRBD2	-	CASSLSGTSSYEQYF	TGTGCCAGCAGCTTATCCGGGACTAGCTCCTACGAGCAGTACTTC
TRBV7-9	TRBJ1-3	-	-	CASSLGSSGNTIYF	TGTGCCAGCAGCTTAGGGAGCTCTGGAAACACCATATATTTT
TRBV28	TRBJ1-1	TRBD1	-	CASSGQGRAFF	TGTGCCAGCAGTGGACAGGGGAGGGCTTTCTTT
TRBV4-2	TRBJ2-1	TRBD2	-	CASSQVSLAGGLKRGYNEQFF	TGTGCCAGCAGCCAAGTATCCCTAGCGGGAGGACTCAAGAGGGGTTACAATGAGCAGTTCTTC
TRBV16	TRBJ2-7	-	-	CASSQSIPTSYEQYF	TGTGCCAGCAGCCAATCTATTCCAACATCCTACGAGCAGTACTTC
TRBV21-1	TRBJ2-2	-	-	CAESEVAGPVPGELFF	TGTGCCGAGTCAGAGGTGGCGGGACCGGTACCCGGGGAGCTGTTTTTT
TRBV19	TRBJ2-5	TRBD1	once	CASSSRGGTGQETQYF	TGTGCCAGTAGTTCTCGCGGCGGGACAGGGCAAGAGACCCAGTACTTC
TRBV7-9	TRBJ2-1	TRBD1	-	CASSKVGTGRSNEQFF	TGTGCCAGCAGCAAGGTTGGGACAGGGAGGTCCAATGAGCAGTTCTTC
TRBV7-2	TRBJ2-3	-	once	CASSSRARSTDTQYF	TGTGCCAGCAGCTCCCGGGCCCGAAGCACAGATACGCAGTATTTT
TRBV30	TRBJ1-5	-	-	CAWSAGRLSSSNQPQHF	TGTGCCTGGAGTGCGGGACGGCTATCGTCGAGCAATCAGCCCCAGCATTTT
TRBV19	TRBJ2-1	TRBD2	-	CASRTSGQYNEQFF	TGTGCCAGTAGGACTAGCGGACAATACAATGAGCAGTTCTTC
TRBV6-6	TRBJ1-1	-	-	CASRVEGNTEAFF	TGTGCCAGCAGAGTAGAAGGGAACACTGAAGCTTTCTTT
TRBV4-1	TRBJ2-7	-	-	CASSQGMAYEQYF	TGCGCCAGCAGCCAAGGGATGGCCTACGAGCAGTACTTC
TRBV28	TRBJ2-2	-	-	CASSFRGERSGELFF	TGTGCCAGCAGTTTCAGGGGGGAACGATCCGGGGAGCTGTTTTTT
TRBV7-9	TRBJ2-7	-	-	CASSLRDHEQYF	TGTGCCAGCAGCCTCAGGGACCACGAGCAGTACTTC
TRBV28	TRBJ2-5	TRBD2	-	CASSSTWLAGVGETQYF	TGTGCCAGCAGTTCCACCTGGCTAGCGGGAGTTGGGGAGACCCAGTACTTC
TRBV6-1	TRBJ2-5	-	-	CASSEAEGTQGDGETQYF	TGTGCCAGCAGTGAAGCGGAAGGGACTCAGGGGGATGGCGAGACCCAGTACTTC
TRBV6-1	TRBJ2-1	TRBD2	-	CASRTGTRYNEQFF	TGTGCCAGCAGGACCGGGACTAGATACAATGAGCAGTTCTTC
TRBV6-1	TRBJ2-5	-	-	CASSARQGAGEETQYF	TGTGCCAGCAGTGCCCGCCAGGGGGCGGGGGAAGAGACCCAGTACTTC
TRBV5-6	TRBJ2-7	-	-	CASSLIRNLYEQYF	TGTGCCAGCAGCTTGATCCGGAATCTCTACGAGCAGTACTTC
TRBV6-1	TRBJ2-2	TRBD1	-	CASSEQGVTGELFF	TGTGCCAGCAGTGAACAGGGGGTAACCGGGGAGCTGTTTTTT
TRBV7-9	TRBJ2-1	-	-	CASSFRNNEQFF	TGTGCCAGCAGCTTCCGCAACAATGAGCAGTTCTTC
TRBV11-2	TRBJ2-3	-	-	CASSSLAAVDTQYF	TGTGCCAGCAGCTCCTTAGCGGCGGTAGATACGCAGTATTTT
TRBV19	TRBJ2-1	-	-	CASSTLRRAYNEQFF	TGTGCCAGTAGTACTCTTAGAAGGGCCTACAATGAGCAGTTCTTC
TRBV11-1	TRBJ1-2	-	-	CASSRLYRGVYGYTF	TGTGCCAGCAGCCGCCTCTATAGGGGGGTGTATGGCTACACCTTC
TRBV18	TRBJ1-2	-	-	CASSPSSYGYTF	TGTGCCAGCTCACCTTCCTCCTATGGCTACACCTTC
TRBV7-9	TRBJ2-2	-	-	CASSLYGRETGELFF	TGTGCCAGCAGCTTATACGGGAGAGAAACCGGGGAGCTGTTTTTT
TRBV9	TRBJ1-1	TRBD1	-	CASSVGQGRTEAFF	TGTGCCAGCAGCGTAGGACAGGGTAGGACTGAAGCTTTCTTT
TRBV5-1	TRBJ2-7	-	-	CASSLGGAPYEQYF	TGCGCCAGCAGCTTGGGTGGGGCACCCTACGAGCAGTACTTC
TRBV27	TRBJ1-4	-	-	CASSLQLAANEKLFF	TGTGCCAGCAGTTTACAGCTTGCGGCTAATGAAAAACTGTTTTTT
TRBV28	TRBJ1-3	-	-	CASSLRGGLSGNTIYF	TGTGCCAGCAGTTTGAGGGGTGGGCTTTCTGGAAACACCATATATTTT
TRBV11-2	TRBJ2-4	-	-	CASSRIAPGLAKNIQYF	TGTGCCAGCAGCCGAATCGCTCCGGGCCTAGCCAAAAACATTCAGTACTTC
TRBV7-8	TRBJ2-7	TRBD1	-	CASSLVNRGPLYEQYF	TGTGCCAGCAGCTTAGTGAACAGGGGGCCCCTTTACGAGCAGTACTTC
TRBV27	TRBJ2-1	-	-	CASSFDYQTYNEQFF	TGTGCCAGCAGTTTCGACTACCAAACCTACAATGAGCAGTTCTTC
TRBV4-1	TRBJ2-7	-	-	CASSQDVWLATYEQYF	TGCGCCAGCAGCCAAGATGTATGGCTAGCGACCTACGAGCAGTACTTC
TRBV7-6	TRBJ2-3	-	-	CASSLDMRALGADTQYF	TGTGCCAGCAGCTTAGATATGCGAGCTCTTGGGGCAGATACGCAGTATTTT
TRBV9	TRBJ2-7	TRBD2	few	CASSLRTSGRSHEQYF	TGTGCCAGCAGCCTCCGGACTAGCGGGAGGTCCCACGAGCAGTACTTC
TRBV6-6	TRBJ2-1	TRBD2	-	CASSYGTSGYNEQFF	TGTGCCAGCAGTTACGGGACTAGCGGATACAATGAGCAGTTCTTC
TRBV11-2	TRBJ1-1	TRBD1	-	CASSAPGQGATEAFF	TGTGCCAGCAGCGCACCCGGACAGGGGGCCACTGAAGCTTTCTTT
TRBV7-2	TRBJ1-1	-	-	CASSPDGMNTEAFF	TGTGCCAGCAGCCCCGACGGGATGAACACTGAAGCTTTCTTT
TRBV5-5	TRBJ2-3	-	-	CASSLAPTITDTQYF	TGTGCCAGCAGCTTGGCACCCACAATCACAGATACGCAGTATTTT